One and the same sample provided the 19 T cell receptor beta chains below, sequenced in a study of T cells in Graves' hyperthyroidism and ophthalmopathy. Authors of the study amplified TCR beta CDR3 regions from RNA transcripts. During a first-round RT-PCR of the TCR CDR3, the HTBI primer set was used. Each CDR3 protein is one row after TCRdb ran MiXCR on the multiplex PCR reads. The repertoire holds 500,000 to 650,000 distinct CDR3 sequences, with roughly 45% as singletons. Material: peripheral blood or thyroid tissue (not recorded which). Receptors were obtained from an adult woman with Graves' disease, either hyperthyroidism or ophthalmopathy (not recorded which).

This clonotype was seen once. The chain uses TRBV29-1 and TRBJ2-7; TRBD1 matches at 7 bases. Germline CDR1 and CDR2: SQVTM and ANQGSEA. J was trimmed by 2 bases and V by 8 bases; bases with no gene match: 6. This CDR3 contains 12 residues. CDR3 bases: TGCAGCCGCCTAGGGGGCACCTACGAGCAGTACTTC. Translating gives CSRLGGTYEQYF.

This sequence joins TRBV6-1 and TRBJ2-7; 8 bases map to TRBD2. Germline V CDR1 and CDR2: MNHNS, SASEGT. V shed 8 bases and J 5 bases; nucleotides not matched to a gene: 2. This CDR3 region has 11 residues. CDR3 sequence (DNA): TGTGCCAGCGGGACTAGTAACGAGCAGTACTTC. Protein product: CASGTSNEQYF.

The chain is built from TRBV29-1 and TRBJ2-1; D ambiguous. CDR1 and CDR2 from the germline V gene are SQVTM and ANQGSEA. This CDR3 spans 13 amino acids. Trimming removed 8 bases from V and 7 bases from J, with 18 bases in between. The DNA of the CDR3 is TGCAGCTTTGGGAAGGGCAGGTCAAATGAGCAGTTCTTC. It specifies CSFGKGRSNEQFF.

The chain joins TRBV29-1 to TRBJ2-2, with TRBD1 as a possible D gene (6 bases). Germline V lookup: CDR1 SQVTM, CDR2 ANQGSEA. Trimming cost V 7 bases and J 5 bases, with 20 bases left between them. This CDR3 has 15 residues. The CDR3 sequence: CSAEKTGFPTGELFF. DNA for the CDR3: TGCAGCGCTGAGAAAACAGGGTTTCCGACCGGGGAGCTGTTTTTT.

The chain links TRBV24-1 to TRBJ2-5; D is perhaps TRBD2 (6 bases). With 6 bases removed from V and 5 bases from J, the gap between germline ends came to 18 bases. The CDR3 sequence is 15 residues long. The germline V gene encodes CDR1 KGHDR and CDR2 SFDVKD. CDR3 DNA sequence: TGTGCCACCAGTCGTCCGGAGGGCCGGACGGAGACCCAGTACTTC. As protein: CATSRPEGRTETQYF.

The sample holds many counts of this clonotype. The chain has TRBV2 and TRBJ1-2, with D unclear. Germline-derived CDR1 and CDR2 are SNHLY and FYNNEI. The CDR3 has 13 residues. V dropped 8 bases and J dropped 1 base, with 11 bases sitting between them. In DNA, the CDR3 is TGTGCCAGCGGATCGGGGAATAACTATGGCTACACCTTC. Its translation is CASGSGNNYGYTF. The full variable domain, rest sourced from reference TRBV2 and TRBJ1-2, is EPEVTQTPSHQVTQMGQEVILRCVPISNHLYFYWYRQILGQKVEFLVSFYNNEISEKSEIFDDQFSVERPDGSNFTLKIRSTKLEDSAMYFCASGSGNNYGYTFGSGTRLTVV.

This clonotype occurred many times. J is TRBJ1-3 and V is TRBV6-2 or TRBV6-3, with a weak D call TRBD1 (5 bases). V shed 7 bases and J shed 0 bases, with 10 bases lying between them. This CDR3 has 14 amino acids. CDR1 MNHEY and CDR2 SVGEGT come from the germline V gene. The CDR3 DNA is TGTGCCAGCACTTCAGGGCTCTCTGGAAACACCATATATTTT. Amino acids: CASTSGLSGNTIYF.

This clonotype was recorded at least ten times. The rearrangement uses TRBV12-3 or TRBV12-4 and TRBJ2-7; D uncertain. V was cut by 3 bases and J by 0 bases, with 9 bases left in between. The CDR3 is made up of 14 amino acids. CDR3: CASSFESSSYEQYF. CDR3 sequence (DNA): TGTGCCAGCAGTTTTGAGTCCTCCTCCTACGAGCAGTACTTC.

To note about this clonotype: This could be a read error, since a much larger clone is one nucleotide away. The V gene is TRBV6-6, the J gene TRBJ2-7; 10 positions agree with TRBD2. The CDR3 totals 14 residues. Germline V gene sequence: CDR1 MNHNY, CDR2 SVGAGI (reference sequence). CDR3 sequence reads: CASSEAGGDYEQHF. CDR3 coding DNA: TGTGCCAGCAGTGAAGCGGGAGGGGACTACGAGCAGCACTTC.

This chain connects TRBV7-9 to TRBJ2-7; 14 bases align to TRBD2. Germline V gene lookup returns CDR1 SEHNR and CDR2 FQNEAQ (reference sequence). The CDR3 is 15 residues long. With 7 bases clipped from V and 5 bases from J, the junction kept 7 bases outside the gene matches. The CDR3 DNA sequence: TGTGCCAGCACCCTTGGACTAGCGGGAGGCGACGAGCAGTACTTC. Amino acids: CASTLGLAGGDEQYF.

This clonotype was picked up many times. The chain has TRBV2 and TRBJ1-5; D is uncertain. The V gene lost 4 bases and the J gene lost 7 bases, with 11 bases spanning the gap. This CDR3 comprises 13 residues. The germline V gene encodes CDR1 SNHLY and CDR2 FYNNEI. The CDR3 coding sequence is TGTGCCAGCAGTGGACCAAGGAGCCAGCCCCAGCATTTT. This codes for CASSGPRSQPQHF.

As to this clonotype: One end of the junction is discordant with germline, which a read error may explain. The gene calls are TRBV29-1 and TRBJ2-7; the D gene could be TRBD1 or TRBD2 (5 bases each). CDR3 length: 14 amino acids. The V gene's germline CDR1 is SQVTM and CDR2 ANQGSEA. This CDR3 reads CAWSDLGPPGEQYF. The CDR3 DNA is TGTGCCTGGAGCGACCTGGGACCCCCGGGAGAGCAGTACTTC.

This clonotype has ten or more counts. This sequence joins TRBV20-1 and TRBJ1-5; tentatively, D is TRBD1 (6 bases). The V gene lost 3 bases and the J gene lost 4 bases, with 13 bases spanning the gap. The CDR3 runs 14 residues. Germline CDR1 is DFQATT and CDR2 is SNEGSKA (reference sequence). The CDR3 DNA follows: TGCAGTGCTAGGTCCGGGACACCTAATCAGCCCCAGCATTTT. The encoded protein is CSARSGTPNQPQHF.

This clonotype was seen more than once but under ten times. One end of the junction does not line up with germline, which may come from a read error. The CDR3 DNA reads as TGTGCCAGCAGTCCCGGGGGAGGCGTAAGAACATTCTTC. Protein: CASSPGGGVRTFF. This sequence joins TRBV12-3 or TRBV12-4 and TRBJ1-2; tentative D call: TRBD1 (5 bases). The length of the CDR3 is 13 residues.

This clonotype has just a few counts. V is TRBV10-3 and J is TRBJ1-1; TRBD1 aligns across 7 bases. Trimming removed 2 bases from V and 5 bases from J; junction bases left unmatched: 2. Germline V lookup: CDR1 ENHRY, CDR2 SYGVKD. The CDR3 runs to 13 residues. The CDR3 sequence: CAISETGVTEAFF. CDR3 nucleotide sequence: TGTGCCATCAGTGAGACAGGGGTAACTGAAGCTTTCTTT.

The chain employs TRBV2 and TRBJ1-1, with D perhaps matching TRBD1 (6 bases). The CDR3 extends over 14 amino acids. Per the germline V gene, CDR1 is SNHLY and CDR2 is FYNNEI. The DNA for the CDR3 is TGTGCTAGTTATTCAGGGGCAATGAACACTGAAGCTTTCTTT. Protein: CASYSGAMNTEAFF. The complete variable domain, with remaining parts taken from reference TRBV2 and TRBJ1-1, reads EPEVTQTPSHQVTQMGQEVILRCVPISNHLYFYWYRQILGQKVEFLVSFYNNEISEKSEIFDDQFSVERPDGSNFTLKIRSTKLEDSAMYFCASYSGAMNTEAFFGQGTRLTVV.

The rearrangement links TRBV29-1 to TRBJ2-7, with D perhaps TRBD1 (6 bases). Germline V gives CDR1 SQVTM, CDR2 ANQGSEA. There are 11 residues in the CDR3. Trimming removed 8 bases at V and 5 bases at J, with 13 bases between. The CDR3 reads CSLGNRDEQYF. In nucleotides, the CDR3 is TGCAGCTTAGGGAACAGGGACGAGCAGTACTTC.

V gene TRBV7-2 combines with J gene TRBJ2-2; 7 nucleotides match TRBD1. Germline-derived CDR1 and CDR2 are SGHTA and FQGNSA. Trimming at V came to 5 bases and at J to 3 bases, leaving 6 bases not matched to a gene. This CDR3 has 15 residues. CDR3: CASSRQGLDTGELFF. The CDR3 DNA follows: TGTGCCAGCAGCCGACAGGGTTTGGACACCGGGGAGCTGTTTTTT.

The chain has TRBV29-1 and TRBJ2-7; D remains ambiguous. The J call is uncertain, as TRBJ2-1 better fits the DNA end. This CDR3 has 13 residues. Per germline, CDR1 SQVTM and CDR2 ANQGSEA. The CDR3 DNA follows: TGCAGCGTCATGGGTAGCTCCTACAATGAGCAGTTCTTC. This gives the protein CSVMGSSYNEQFF.